This TCR beta chain came from a study of control samples from healthy donors and cancer patients. Per the germline V gene, CDR1 is SQVTM and CDR2 is ANQGSEA. The CDR3 sequence is 13 residues long. Trimming removed 7 bases at V and 6 bases at J, with 16 bases between. Profiled with immunoSEQ multiplex PCR; TCRdb holds only in-frame clones, not every one. The profile shows 60,000 to 85,000 clones, roughly 92% of them singletons. This sequence originates from a woman aged 55-75 years in good health. What was sequenced was blood. The rearrangement uses TRBV29-1 and TRBJ1-5; possible D gene TRBD1, 5 bases. The DNA of the CDR3 is TGCAGCGCCCTCGGGGGAGTGGGTCAGCCCCAGCATTTT. Translating gives CSALGGVGQPQHF.